This is a list of T cell receptor beta chains from one sample in a study of cytomegalovirus exposure and HLA in healthy donors. Some clones are missing from TCRdb's copy, which holds only in-frame ones; the method was immunoSEQ multiplex PCR. The repertoire holds fewer than 200,000 clones, with about nine tenths as singletons. Material for sequencing was PBMCs. These receptors were taken from a woman between 25 and 40 years old in good health and CMV-seronegative. Both conserved end residues are part of each CDR3. D genes are given only for firm matches. Some rows mark clone size as missing; the rest say once, few, many or name a class of expanded clone.

V gene	J gene	D gene	clone size	CDR3 DNA	CDR3 protein
TRBV30	TRBJ2-3	-	-	TGTGCCTGTCATAGATCGGGATCTAGCACAGATACGCAGTATTTT	CACHRSGSSTDTQYF
TRBV19	TRBJ2-7	TRBD1	-	TGTGCCAGTAGGGTCGGACAGGGCTACGAGCAGTACTTC	CASRVGQGYEQYF
TRBV19	TRBJ2-7	TRBD1	-	TGTGCCAGTAGTATCACCGGGACAGGCGGTTACGAGCAGTACTTC	CASSITGTGGYEQYF
TRBV28	TRBJ1-1	-	-	TGTGCCAGCAGTTTGCCCCTATCGGAAGCTTTCTTT	CASSLPLSEAFF
TRBV6-1	TRBJ2-2	-	-	TGTGCCAGCAGTGAAGCCCTTTCCGTCGGTGACACCGGGGAGCTGTTTTTT	CASSEALSVGDTGELFF
TRBV6-5	TRBJ1-1	-	-	TGTGCCAGCAGTTACTCCCTTCCCCCCTTTGAAGCTTTCTTT	CASSYSLPPFEAFF
TRBV7-9	TRBJ1-4	-	-	TGTGCCAGCTCTCCCCGCCGGGTTGGAGACGAAAAACTGTTTTTT	CASSPRRVGDEKLFF
TRBV14	TRBJ2-3	TRBD1	-	TGTGCCAGCAGCCATGACAGGGGTTTGACAGATACGCAGTATTTT	CASSHDRGLTDTQYF
TRBV7-9	TRBJ2-5	-	-	TGTGCCAGCAGCATACCGGGGACCCAGTACTTC	CASSIPGTQYF
TRBV7-8	TRBJ2-7	-	-	TGTGCCAGCAGCTTAGGCCTTCTTTCCTACGAGCAGTACTTC	CASSLGLLSYEQYF
TRBV4-2	TRBJ1-5	TRBD1	once	TGTGCCAGCAGCCAAGCACAGGGGAACAATCAGCCCCAGCATTTT	CASSQAQGNNQPQHF
TRBV2	TRBJ1-4	TRBD1	-	TGTGCCAGCAGGAGCGACAGGGGGCGAGGAGAAAAACTGTTTTTT	CASRSDRGRGEKLFF
TRBV11-1	TRBJ2-2	TRBD2	-	TGTGCCAGCAGCCTCACTAGCGGGGAGGGCACCGGGGAGCTGTTTTTT	CASSLTSGEGTGELFF
TRBV28	TRBJ1-1	-	few	TGTGCCAGCAGTTTAATCGTCCGAGGGGGGACTGAAGCTTTCTTT	CASSLIVRGGTEAFF
TRBV5-6	TRBJ2-7	-	-	TGTGCCAGCAGCTCATCAGGAGCTCCTGGATACGAGCAGTACTTC	CASSSSGAPGYEQYF
TRBV2	TRBJ1-2	TRBD1	-	TGTGCCGGCAGGGACAGTGACAGGGACTATGGCTACACCTTC	CAGRDSDRDYGYTF
TRBV5-6	TRBJ1-4	-	-	TGTGCCAGCAGCTTAATTGGGGTAACTAATGAAAAACTGTTTTTT	CASSLIGVTNEKLFF
TRBV28	TRBJ1-2	-	-	TGTGCCAGCAGTTCTCAGGGGAAAGGCTACACCTTC	CASSSQGKGYTF
TRBV7-8	TRBJ2-1	TRBD2	-	TGTGCCAGCAGCCGACGAGCTAGCGGGGAAACCTACAATGAGCAGTTCTTC	CASSRRASGETYNEQFF
TRBV7-9	TRBJ1-1	-	-	TGTGCCAGCAGAACGGACAGTGAAGCTTTCTTT	CASRTDSEAFF
TRBV7-3	TRBJ2-1	TRBD2	-	TGTGCCAGCAGCTTAGATCCTACAAGCGGGGGTGAGCAGTTCTTC	CASSLDPTSGGEQFF
TRBV28	TRBJ1-4	-	-	TGTGCCAGCAGTTCTTTGAGTCCGGCTGAAAAACTGTTTTTT	CASSSLSPAEKLFF
TRBV19	TRBJ1-1	-	-	TGTGCCAGTAATCGAGAAGGGAGGCAGAACACTGAAGCTTTCTTT	CASNREGRQNTEAFF
TRBV18	TRBJ1-1	TRBD1	once	TGTGCCAGCTCCCGGGACAGGGGAAGAACTGAAGCTTTCTTT	CASSRDRGRTEAFF
TRBV5-1	TRBJ2-5	-	-	TGCGCCAGCAGCTACGAGGGGGAAGAGACCCAGTACTTC	CASSYEGEETQYF
TRBV4-1	TRBJ1-4	-	-	TGCGCCAGCAGCCAAGATCCGGGACCAAATGAAAAACTGTTTTTT	CASSQDPGPNEKLFF
TRBV19	TRBJ1-1	-	once	TGTGCCAGTAGGGTTGGCAGGAGAGACACTGAAGCTTTCTTT	CASRVGRRDTEAFF
TRBV27	TRBJ2-1	TRBD2	-	TGTGCCAGCAGTTCAGACCCGGGACTAGCGAAGAATGAGCAGTTCTTC	CASSSDPGLAKNEQFF
TRBV9	TRBJ2-2	-	many	TGTGCCAGCAGCGTTGAGCGGAGAAAGAACACCGGGGAGCTGTTTTTT	CASSVERRKNTGELFF
TRBV7-7	TRBJ2-7	-	-	TGTGCCAGCAGCCCCACAGGGTCATACGAGCAGTACTTC	CASSPTGSYEQYF
TRBV7-2	TRBJ2-1	-	-	TGTGCCAGCAGCTTTTCGGGCTCCTACAATGAGCAGTTCTTC	CASSFSGSYNEQFF
TRBV5-1	TRBJ1-2	TRBD1	-	TGCGCCAGCAGCTTGGACGACAGGGGGCCGTCTAACTATGGCTACACCTTC	CASSLDDRGPSNYGYTF
TRBV5-8	TRBJ1-5	-	-	TGTGCCAGCAGCGCGTCTAGTAGCAATCAGCCCCAGCATTTT	CASSASSSNQPQHF
TRBV5-1	TRBJ2-1	-	-	TGCGCCAGCAGCCCTGGCGGAGTCAGGGAGCAGTTCTTC	CASSPGGVREQFF
TRBV6-4	TRBJ2-1	-	-	TGTGCCAGTATTTCGGCCACCGAAAACATACCGAGCTCCTACAATGAGCAGTTCTTC	CASISATENIPSSYNEQFF
TRBV27	TRBJ1-5	-	-	TGTGCCAGCAGTTTCTCGGGCTTGCAGCCCCAGCATTTT	CASSFSGLQPQHF
TRBV7-2	TRBJ2-1	-	-	TGTGCCAGCAGCTTAAATGTAGGGATGAATGAGCAGTTCTTC	CASSLNVGMNEQFF